A selection of T cell receptor beta chains follows, all from one sample in a study of blood T cell repertoires in COVID-19. Clones were sequenced by immunoSEQ multiplex PCR, and TCRdb holds only the in-frame ones, with some missing. The profile shows about 210,000 clones, roughly 88% of them singletons. Material: PBMCs or T cells enriched from blood (not recorded which). These receptors were taken from a middle-aged man with acute COVID-19. Each CDR3 is given with its conserved first and last residue. The D gene is left open where the match is weak. The listing skips clone size in some rows; elsewhere it reads once, few, many or a size class.

clone_size: NA; v_call: TRBV10-3; j_call: TRBJ1-2; d_call: TRBD1; cdr3_nt: TGTGCCGTCCGCGCGACAGGGGCCAACTATGGCTACACCTTC; cdr3_aa: CAVRATGANYGYTF
clone_size: NA; v_call: TRBV18; j_call: TRBJ2-1; d_call: TRBD2; cdr3_nt: TGTGCCAGCTCACCCACCGGGACTAGGGCGGGGAATGAGCAGTTCTTC; cdr3_aa: CASSPTGTRAGNEQFF
clone_size: NA; v_call: TRBV7-9; j_call: TRBJ1-2; d_call: TRBD1; cdr3_nt: TGTGCCAGCACCCTTAGGACAGGAGGGAACTATGGCTACACCTTC; cdr3_aa: CASTLRTGGNYGYTF
clone_size: NA; v_call: TRBV29-1; j_call: TRBJ2-2; d_call: NA; cdr3_nt: TGCAGCGTTGAGGGGCCCCCGAGGACCGGGGAGCTGTTTTTT; cdr3_aa: CSVEGPPRTGELFF
clone_size: NA; v_call: TRBV7-6; j_call: TRBJ2-1; d_call: NA; cdr3_nt: TGTGCCAGCAGCCCCTACTACAATGAGCAGTTCTTC; cdr3_aa: CASSPYYNEQFF
clone_size: NA; v_call: TRBV27; j_call: TRBJ2-3; d_call: NA; cdr3_nt: TGTGCCAGCATTCCTATAGGAGGCACAGATACGCAGTATTTT; cdr3_aa: CASIPIGGTDTQYF
clone_size: NA; v_call: TRBV5-1; j_call: TRBJ2-3; d_call: NA; cdr3_nt: TGCGCCAGCAGCTTGGACAGCCCAACGGCAGATACGCAGTATTTT; cdr3_aa: CASSLDSPTADTQYF
clone_size: NA; v_call: TRBV6-5; j_call: TRBJ1-2; d_call: TRBD1; cdr3_nt: TGTGCCAGCACAGCACTTTCCGGGACAGACTACACCTTC; cdr3_aa: CASTALSGTDYTF
clone_size: many; v_call: TRBV5-6; j_call: TRBJ1-5; d_call: NA; cdr3_nt: TGTGCCAGCAGCTTATCCCGGGATCCGAACCAGCATTTT; cdr3_aa: CASSLSRDPNQHF
clone_size: once; v_call: TRBV4-1; j_call: TRBJ1-5; d_call: NA; cdr3_nt: TGCGCCAGCAGCCAAGTGGCCCCAGCGGGAAATCAGCCCCAGCATTTT; cdr3_aa: CASSQVAPAGNQPQHF
clone_size: NA; v_call: TRBV18; j_call: TRBJ1-2; d_call: NA; cdr3_nt: TGTGCCAGCTCACCTGCGGAAGGAGCGAATGATAACTATGGCTACACCTTC; cdr3_aa: CASSPAEGANDNYGYTF
clone_size: NA; v_call: TRBV28; j_call: TRBJ1-5; d_call: NA; cdr3_nt: TGTGCCAGCAGCAGTTATCAGCCCCAGCATTTT; cdr3_aa: CASSSYQPQHF
clone_size: NA; v_call: TRBV5-1; j_call: TRBJ1-6; d_call: NA; cdr3_nt: TGCGCCAGCAGCTTGGACAGGGCGTATTCACCCCTCCACTTT; cdr3_aa: CASSLDRAYSPLHF
clone_size: NA; v_call: TRBV6-5; j_call: TRBJ2-3; d_call: NA; cdr3_nt: TGTGCCAGCAGTCGAGGTGGAGTGAGCACAGATACGCAGTATTTT; cdr3_aa: CASSRGGVSTDTQYF
clone_size: NA; v_call: TRBV28; j_call: TRBJ1-1; d_call: TRBD1; cdr3_nt: TGTGCCAGCAGGGCCGCCGGGACAGGGGCGAAAGCTTTCTTT; cdr3_aa: CASRAAGTGAKAFF
clone_size: once; v_call: TRBV5-1; j_call: TRBJ2-3; d_call: NA; cdr3_nt: TGCGCCAGCAGCTCAGCTGTCTCTAGTACGCCCCGCACAGATACGCAGTATTTT; cdr3_aa: CASSSAVSSTPRTDTQYF
clone_size: NA; v_call: TRBV18; j_call: TRBJ2-7; d_call: NA; cdr3_nt: TGTGCCAGCTCACCGGATGGGGGCGCCTACGAGCAGTACTTC; cdr3_aa: CASSPDGGAYEQYF
clone_size: NA; v_call: TRBV3-1/TRBV3-2; j_call: TRBJ1-5; d_call: NA; cdr3_nt: TGTGCCAGCAGCCAAGGGGCAGGGAGCAATCAGCCCCAGCATTTT; cdr3_aa: CASSQGAGSNQPQHF
clone_size: NA; v_call: TRBV30; j_call: TRBJ2-5; d_call: TRBD2; cdr3_nt: TGTGCCTGGAATAGCGGGAGGGGAAAAGAGACCCAGTACTTC; cdr3_aa: CAWNSGRGKETQYF